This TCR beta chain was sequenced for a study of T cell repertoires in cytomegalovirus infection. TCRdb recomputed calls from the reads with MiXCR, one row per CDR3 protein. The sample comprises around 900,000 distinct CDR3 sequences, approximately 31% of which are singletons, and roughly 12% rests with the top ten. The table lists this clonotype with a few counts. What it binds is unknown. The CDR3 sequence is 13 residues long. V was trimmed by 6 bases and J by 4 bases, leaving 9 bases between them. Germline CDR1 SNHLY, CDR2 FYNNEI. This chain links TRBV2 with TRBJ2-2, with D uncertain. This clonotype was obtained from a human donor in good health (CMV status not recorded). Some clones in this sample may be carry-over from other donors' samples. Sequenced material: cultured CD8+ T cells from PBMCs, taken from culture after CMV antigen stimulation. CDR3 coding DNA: TGTGCCAGCAGACGAAAGAGCACCGGGGAGCTGTTTTTT. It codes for CASRRKSTGELFF.